The TCR beta chain under discussion was sequenced for a study of T cells in Graves' hyperthyroidism and ophthalmopathy. Disease duration under 2 months; hyperthyroidism patients were aged 18 to 65. TCR beta CDR3 region amplification was performed from RNA transcripts. HTBI primers were used for first-round RT-PCR of the TCR CDR3. TCRdb reprocessed the multiplex PCR reads with MiXCR, giving one entry per CDR3 protein. The profile shows fewer than 350,000 distinct CDR3 sequences, 18% of them singletons. This clonotype was found many times. The sequence came from a woman aged 45-59 years with Graves' hyperthyroidism. The sequenced sample was blood.

The CDR3 loop reads CASSLASWGVGETQYF. CDR3 DNA sequence: TGTGCCAGCAGTTTAGCTTCGTGGGGGGTGGGGGAGACCCAGTACTTC. The chain recombines TRBV12-3 or TRBV12-4 with TRBJ2-5; weak D call: TRBD2 (6 bases). Trimming pared 0 bases from V and 5 bases from J, leaving 16 bases between. The CDR3 has 16 residues.